The 28 T cell receptor beta chains below were found in one sample sequenced in a study of PD-1 blockade in mismatch repair-deficient tumors. Method: immunoSEQ multiplex PCR; TCRdb's copy keeps in-frame clones and lacks some. The table has about 110,000 clones, 65% to 80% seen once; the top ten hold 4% to 6%. The sample in question was peripheral blood, obtained about 60 weeks after starting pembrolizumab. The receptors were sampled from an adult with mismatch repair-deficient cancer.

The rearrangement joins TRBV15 to TRBJ2-5, with 7 bases identical to TRBD1. With V trimmed by 2 bases and J by 2 bases, 2 bases remained unmatched. Germline V gives CDR1 LNHNV, CDR2 YYDKDF (reference sequence). The CDR3 spans 14 residues. The CDR3 reads CATSRRQGQETQYF. CDR3 in DNA: TGTGCCACCAGCAGACGACAGGGACAAGAGACCCAGTACTTC.

V usage is TRBV7-9 and J usage is TRBJ2-2; D gene unclear. V was trimmed by 7 bases and J by 7 bases, leaving 13 bases between them. This CDR3 spans 13 amino acids. Germline V lookup: CDR1 SEHNR, CDR2 FQNEAQ (reference sequence). CDR3 protein: CASNIDGVGELFF. CDR3 nucleotides: TGTGCCAGCAACATAGATGGGGTCGGGGAGCTGTTTTTT.

This clone was observed a few times. The chain links TRBV5-5 to TRBJ1-5; 7 bases match TRBD1. Germline CDR1 is SGHKS and CDR2 is YYEKEE (reference sequence). V shed 4 bases, J shed 0 bases, and the junction held 4 bases outside the gene matches. The CDR3 contains 15 residues. CDR3 sequence: CASSPQGYSNQPQHF. Written as DNA, the CDR3 is TGTGCCAGCAGCCCACAGGGGTATAGCAATCAGCCCCAGCATTTT.

The genes are TRBV19 and TRBJ2-1, with 12 nucleotides matching TRBD2. Looked up from germline, CDR1 is LNHDA and CDR2 is SQIVND (reference sequence). Germline trimming cut 9 bases from V and 4 bases from J; bases unmatched to any gene: 10. CDR3 size: 16 residues. CDR3 in amino acids: CASRLAGASPYNEQFF. CDR3 nucleotide sequence: TGTGCCAGCCGACTAGCGGGAGCCTCCCCTTACAATGAGCAGTTCTTC.

This chain connects TRBV6-1 to TRBJ2-7; 8 nucleotides align to TRBD1. Trimming at V came to 6 bases and at J to 4 bases, leaving 8 bases not matched to a gene. Germline V gene lookup returns CDR1 MNHNS and CDR2 SASEGT. The CDR3 is made up of 14 amino acids. CDR3 in DNA: TGTGCCAGCAGCGGCAGGACAGGGTTGTACGAGCAGTACTTC. It translates to CASSGRTGLYEQYF.

The chain carries TRBV18 and TRBJ1-5, with D unclear. Germline values: CDR1 KGHSH, CDR2 LQKENI. Trimming removed 5 bases at V and 5 bases at J, with 10 bases between. There are 13 residues in the CDR3. In DNA form, the CDR3 reads TGTGCCAGCTCATTAGACGGGGATCAGCCCCAGCATTTT. It codes for CASSLDGDQPQHF.

The chain couples TRBV9 to TRBJ2-7; TRBD1 is a possible D gene (6 bases). V shed 0 bases and J shed 0 bases, with 10 bases lying between them. Germline V lookup: CDR1 SGDLS, CDR2 YYNGEE. The CDR3 length is 15 residues. CDR3 nucleotides: TGTGCCAGCAGCGTAGCTGGACAGAGCTCCTACGAGCAGTACTTC. Translated, it gives CASSVAGQSSYEQYF.

This clone was seen ten or more times. The chain has TRBV4-1 and TRBJ2-7; 8 nucleotides align to TRBD1. Trimming removed 4 bases from V and 5 bases from J; junction bases left unmatched: 10. The germline gives CDR1 MGHRA, CDR2 YSYEKL. CDR3 length: 15 residues. The CDR3 loop is CASSLWTGFRNEQYF. The CDR3 bases are TGCGCCAGCAGCCTATGGACAGGGTTTCGGAACGAGCAGTACTTC.

This clone was recorded a few times. This chain uses TRBV2 with TRBJ2-7, with TRBD2 matching over 9 bases. Trimming removed 4 bases from V and 1 base from J; junction bases left unmatched: 2. The germline V gene encodes CDR1 SNHLY and CDR2 FYNNEI. This CDR3 comprises 14 residues. DNA of the CDR3: TGTGCCAGCAGTGCCGCGGGAGGGTCCTACGAGCAGTACTTC. Translation: CASSAAGGSYEQYF.

The chain employs TRBV5-1 and TRBJ2-7; D unclear. Germline V gene lookup returns CDR1 SGHRS and CDR2 YFSETQ. Deletions cut 2 bases from V and 5 bases from J, with 17 bases between. This CDR3 has 15 amino acids. The CDR3 is CASSFLGTPSDEQYF. The CDR3 DNA follows: TGCGCCAGCAGCTTTTTGGGCACCCCTAGTGACGAGCAGTACTTC.

The V and J genes are TRBV11-2 and TRBJ2-7, with D possibly being TRBD1 (5 bases). Germline V gene data show CDR1 as SGHAT and CDR2 as FQNNGV. Trimming removed 2 bases at V and 0 bases at J, with 8 bases between. The CDR3 has 14 amino acids. This CDR3 is CASSLSGFSYEQYF. The CDR3 bases are TGTGCCAGCAGCTTATCAGGGTTCTCCTACGAGCAGTACTTC. The complete variable domain, with remaining parts taken from reference TRBV11-2 and TRBJ2-7, reads EAGVAQSPRYKIIEKRQSVAFWCNPISGHATLYWYQQILGQGPKLLIQFQNNGVVDDSQLPKDRFSAERLKGVDSTLKIQPAKLEDSAVYLCASSLSGFSYEQYFGPGTRLTVT.

V usage is TRBV2 and J usage is TRBJ1-5, with D perhaps matching TRBD1 (6 bases). V was shortened by 7 bases and J by 7 bases, with 26 bases between the two germline ends. Germline V gene lookup returns CDR1 SNHLY and CDR2 FYNNEI. CDR3 length: 17 residues. The CDR3 coding sequence is TGTGCCAGCAACTCGGGACACAAGCGGGTCGAGGACCAGCCCCAGCATTTT. It yields the protein CASNSGHKRVEDQPQHF.

This clone has a handful of counts. This sequence joins TRBV13 and TRBJ2-2; D call uncertain. This CDR3 contains 14 residues. Germline V gene sequence: CDR1 PRHDT, CDR2 FYEKMQ (reference sequence). Between the trimmed V and J ends, which lost 2 bases and 4 bases, there was a span of 8 bases. As DNA, the CDR3 is TGTGCCAGCAGCTTAAAGGCAGGCACCGGGGAGCTGTTTTTT. Encoded protein: CASSLKAGTGELFF. The full variable domain, with the rest looked up from reference TRBV13 and TRBJ2-2, is AAGVIQSPRHLIKEKRETATLKCYPIPRHDTVYWYQQGPGQDPQFLISFYEKMQSDKGSIPDRFSAQQFSDYHSELNMSSLELGDSALYFCASSLKAGTGELFFGEGSRLTVL.

The chain carries TRBV5-8 and TRBJ1-4; 8 nucleotides agree with TRBD1. J gave up 8 bases and V 4 bases, and 10 bases lay outside the gene matches. The CDR3 has 15 residues. Germline CDR1 and CDR2: SGHTS and YDEGEE. This CDR3 reads CASSPGQGRGEKLFF. The CDR3 coding sequence is TGTGCCAGCAGCCCAGGACAGGGCCGGGGGGAAAAACTGTTTTTT.

This clone was picked up one time. The gene calls are TRBV11-2 and TRBJ1-2, with 7 bases fitting TRBD1. Germline assignment: CDR1 SGHAT and CDR2 FQNNGV. J gave up 10 bases and V 5 bases, and 7 bases lay outside the gene matches. The CDR3 length is 12 residues. CDR3 residues: CASSPRDSTYTF. Here the CDR3 DNA reads TGTGCCAGCAGCCCCCGGGACAGCACCTACACCTTC.

This clone occurred once. The CDR3 region has the DNA TGTGCCAGCAGTGAAGGGACTAGCGCCACAGATACGCAGTATTTT. It specifies CASSEGTSATDTQYF. This chain uses TRBV2 with TRBJ2-3; 9 bases are shared with TRBD2. The CDR3 has 15 residues. Germline values: CDR1 SNHLY, CDR2 FYNNEI. Trimming took 1 base from V and 2 from J; bases not matched to a gene: 1.

The chain couples TRBV2 to TRBJ1-4; 7 bases align to TRBD1. CDR1 is SNHLY and CDR2 is FYNNEI in the germline V gene. This CDR3 comprises 14 residues. V shed 5 bases and J 7 bases; nucleotides not matched to a gene: 7. CDR3 protein: CASSRTGNPEKLFF. The CDR3 DNA is TGTGCCAGCAGTCGGACAGGTAATCCTGAAAAACTGTTTTTT.

The chain recombines TRBV6-1 with TRBJ1-5; 8 nucleotides match TRBD1. Germline lookup yields CDR1 MNHNS and CDR2 SASEGT. The CDR3 totals 14 residues. Trimming took 5 bases from V and 7 from J; bases not matched to a gene: 7. CDR3 in amino acids: CASSKDRDGQPQHF. The CDR3 DNA reads as TGTGCCAGCAGTAAGGACAGGGATGGACAGCCCCAGCATTTT.

This chain uses TRBV9 with TRBJ1-2, with a weak D call TRBD1 (6 bases). Looked up from germline, CDR1 is SGDLS and CDR2 is YYNGEE. V lost 5 bases and J lost 6, with 14 bases in between. CDR3 length equals 13 residues. The CDR3 is CASRRGGMDGYTF. DNA for the CDR3: TGTGCCAGCAGGCGAGGGGGGATGGATGGCTACACCTTC.

This chain connects TRBV9 to TRBJ2-7; D is unresolved. The CDR3 totals 15 residues. CDR1 and CDR2 from the germline V gene are SGDLS and YYNGEE. The V and J ends lost 4 bases and 0 bases respectively, with 14 bases between them. The CDR3 is CASSSSVATSYEQYF. The CDR3 DNA reads as TGTGCCAGCAGCTCCAGCGTGGCGACCTCCTACGAGCAGTACTTC.

The chain employs TRBV27 and TRBJ1-2, with TRBD1 as a possible D gene (6 bases). CDR1 is MNHEY, CDR2 SMNVEV, per germline (reference sequence). Trimming cost V 2 bases and J 6 bases, with 13 bases left between them. CDR3 size: 14 residues. CDR3 region: CASSLGTGLDGYTF. The CDR3 DNA reads TGTGCCAGCAGTTTAGGAACAGGGTTGGATGGCTACACCTTC.

The gene calls are TRBV29-1 and TRBJ2-1; TRBD2 matches 12 bases. Germline values: CDR1 SQVTM, CDR2 ANQGSEA. The CDR3 is made up of 14 amino acids. With V trimmed by 7 bases and J by 6 bases, 7 bases remained unmatched. In nucleotides, the CDR3 is TGCAGCGGGGGAGGACTAGCGGGACTCAATGAGCAGTTCTTC. The encoded protein is CSGGGLAGLNEQFF.

The V call is TRBV28, the J call TRBJ1-2; 12 bases agree with TRBD1. Germline V gene sequence: CDR1 MDHEN, CDR2 SYDVKM. The trim removed 4 bases at V and 5 bases at J, leaving 14 bases unmatched. The CDR3 has 18 residues. The CDR3, as DNA: TGTGCCAGCAGTTCAACTGGGACAGGGGGCTCCTCCTTTTATGGCTACACCTTC. Translated: CASSSTGTGGSSFYGYTF.

The gene calls are TRBV30 and TRBJ2-1, with D possibly matching TRBD2 (5 bases). CDR1 is GTSNPN and CDR2 is SVGIG in the germline V gene (reference sequence). Between the trimmed V and J ends, which lost 0 bases and 2 bases, there was a span of 11 bases. The CDR3 contains 15 residues. The CDR3 protein is CAWSVAGLTYNEQFF. The CDR3 bases are TGTGCCTGGAGTGTCGCGGGCCTGACCTACAATGAGCAGTTCTTC.

There are a few counts of this clone. This chain connects TRBV13 to TRBJ2-7; a weak D match, TRBD2 (6 bases). Per germline, CDR1 PRHDT and CDR2 FYEKMQ (reference sequence). CDR3 length: 13 residues. V was pared by 5 bases and J by 6 bases, with 14 bases between. CDR3 sequence: CASSPQGLGEQYF. The CDR3 bases are TGTGCCAGCAGCCCGCAGGGACTGGGCGAGCAGTACTTC.

Ten or more counts support this clone. The chain recombines TRBV7-2 with TRBJ2-7; the D is unclear. The CDR3 totals 14 residues. V was trimmed by 3 bases and J by 6 bases, leaving 15 bases between them. Germline V gene sequence: CDR1 SGHTA, CDR2 FQGNSA. The CDR3, as DNA: TGTGCCAGCAGCTTTCAACCGATGACGGGCGAGCAGTACTTC. Amino acid sequence: CASSFQPMTGEQYF.

The chain links TRBV6-5 to TRBJ2-2, with D uncertain. The V end lost 7 bases, the J end lost 1 base, and 10 bases lay between the germline ends. The CDR3 is 14 amino acids. The germline gives CDR1 MNHEY, CDR2 SVGAGI. The CDR3 region is CASTQRENTGELFF. DNA for the CDR3: TGTGCCAGCACCCAGCGTGAGAACACCGGGGAGCTGTTTTTT.

The chain has TRBV7-2 and TRBJ2-5; 9 nucleotides agree with TRBD2. Germline-derived CDR1 and CDR2 are SGHTA and FQGNSA. Trimming at V came to 1 base and at J to 2 bases, leaving 5 bases not matched to a gene. CDR3 length equals 16 residues. The CDR3 reads CASSLVGLAGQETQYF. CDR3 coding DNA: TGTGCCAGCAGCTTAGTTGGGCTAGCGGGACAAGAGACCCAGTACTTC.